The 2 T cell receptor beta chains presented below share a single source sample, sequenced in a study of CD8+ T cells in alopecia areata. Extraction and reverse transcription of RNA yielded cDNA as the sequencing template. Produced via immunoSEQ multiplex PCR; TCRdb's table is partial and in-frame only. The table lists 150,000 to 200,000 clones, less than 65% of them singletons. Treatment: oral pan-JAK inhibitor, 5-10 mg twice daily. This specimen consisted of CD4+ T cells sorted from blood, obtained at week 24, from a patient treated with tofacitinib. The receptors come from a human donor with alopecia areata.

The sample holds a few counts of this clone. The rearrangement links TRBV7-2 to TRBJ1-2; 9 bases align to TRBD1. With 5 bases clipped from V and 8 bases from J, the junction kept 15 bases outside the gene matches. The CDR3 length is 16 residues. Germline V gene sequence: CDR1 SGHTA, CDR2 FQGNSA. The CDR3 here is CASSPQGAQGAGGYTF. The CDR3 DNA sequence: TGTGCCAGCAGCCCTCAGGGGGCACAGGGGGCGGGCGGCTACACCTTC.

The sample holds a few counts of this clone. The chain has TRBV2 and TRBJ2-5; D may be TRBD2 (6 bases). CDR3 length: 12 residues. V dropped 7 bases and J dropped 5 bases, with 11 bases sitting between them. Germline V gene lookup returns CDR1 SNHLY and CDR2 FYNNEI. The CDR3 region has the DNA TGTGCCAGCAAAGGCGGGATGGAGACCCAGTACTTC. It yields the protein CASKGGMETQYF.